Listed here are 15 T cell receptor beta chains from one sample, sequenced in a study of Graves' ophthalmopathy and Graves' hyperthyroidism. For repertoire sequencing, the TCR beta CDR3 regions were amplified from RNA transcripts. An initial RT-PCR round employing HTBI primers preceded a second-round multiplex PCR. TCRdb called the multiplex PCR reads again in MiXCR, with one record for every CDR3 protein. The profile covers 580,000 or so distinct CDR3 sequences, with about 40% appearing a single time and about 4.6% taken by the ten largest. Sequencing was done on a sample of peripheral blood or thyroid tissue (not recorded which). The receptor source for this set is an adult man with Graves' hyperthyroidism.

This clonotype showed up just a few times. Here the CDR3 reads CASSLEESGANVLTF. CDR3 coding DNA: TGCGCCAGCAGCTTGGAGGAATCTGGGGCCAACGTCCTGACTTTC. This sequence joins TRBV5-1 and TRBJ2-6; no reliable D call. Germline lookup yields CDR1 SGHRS and CDR2 YFSETQ. V lost 0 bases and J 1 base, leaving 5 bases between the germline ends. This CDR3 is built from 15 residues.

V is TRBV3-1 and J is TRBJ2-7, with D perhaps TRBD2 (6 bases). Germline assignment: CDR1 LGHDT and CDR2 YNNKEL (reference sequence). This CDR3 comprises 13 residues. With 1 base removed from V and 6 bases from J, the gap between germline ends came to 10 bases. CDR3 protein: CASSQGLGGEQYF. In nucleotides, the CDR3 is TGTGCCAGCAGCCAAGGTTTGGGGGGCGAGCAGTACTTC.

This clonotype was counted ten times or more. CDR3 in amino acids: CASSLGWDTDLQETQYF. As DNA, the CDR3 is TGTGCCAGCAGTTTAGGGTGGGACACTGACCTCCAAGAGACCCAGTACTTC. The gene calls are TRBV12-3 or TRBV12-4 and TRBJ2-5, with D tentatively TRBD1 (6 bases). V was pared by 1 base and J by 1 base, with 16 bases between. The CDR3 contains 17 residues.

Worth noting for this clonotype: Mismatch with germline at one junction end may stem from a read error. J is TRBJ1-2 and V is TRBV7-7, with a weak D call TRBD1 (5 bases). CDR3 size: 14 residues. Germline V gene sequence: CDR1 SSHAT, CDR2 FNYEAQ (reference sequence). The CDR3 loop is CASSLKPGDYGYTF. CDR3 bases: TGTGCTAGCAGCCTAAAACCGGGGGACTATGGCTACACCTTC.

Only a few counts were recorded for this clonotype. The chain links TRBV4-2 to TRBJ1-1; 7 nucleotides align to TRBD1. CDR3 length: 14 residues. Germline trimming cut 0 bases from V and 11 bases from J; bases unmatched to any gene: 9. CDR1 is LGHNA, CDR2 YNFKEQ, per germline. The CDR3 region is CASSQEGGQGDAFF. Written as DNA, the CDR3 is TGTGCCAGCAGCCAAGAGGGGGGTCAGGGGGATGCTTTCTTT.

This chain connects TRBV2 to TRBJ2-7, with D unresolved. Germline V gives CDR1 SNHLY, CDR2 FYNNEI. The CDR3 has 9 amino acids. The DNA of the CDR3 is TGTGCCAGCAGTCGACGACTGGGAGTC. It yields the protein CASSRRLGV.

This chain links TRBV12-3 or TRBV12-4 with TRBJ2-6, with 8 bases identical to TRBD1. CDR3 size: 16 residues. The J segment lost 4 bases and the V segment lost 5 bases, leaving 7 bases of the junction unmatched. CDR3: CASSHDRGAGANVLTF. The CDR3 nucleotides read TGTGCCAGCAGTCACGACAGGGGTGCCGGGGCCAACGTCCTGACTTTC.

The chain links TRBV24-1 to TRBJ2-7; no definite D call. Near its end, the DNA agrees better with TRBJ2-1, so the J call may be wrong. Germline V gene data show CDR1 as KGHDR and CDR2 as SFDVKD. There are 14 residues in the CDR3. The CDR3 is CATSDTGRNYEQFF. CDR3 nucleotides: TGTGCCACCAGTGATACGGGCCGCAACTACGAGCAGTTCTTC.

This clonotype occurred many times. The chain couples TRBV29-1 to TRBJ2-7; 7 bases agree with TRBD2. Germline values: CDR1 SQVTM, CDR2 ANQGSEA. The length of the CDR3 is 14 residues. Trimming took 3 bases from V and 0 from J; bases not matched to a gene: 5. DNA of the CDR3: TGCAGCGTTGATACGGGGGGTAACTCCTACGAGCAGTACTTC. It translates to CSVDTGGNSYEQYF.

The table lists this clonotype with many counts. The chain has TRBV28 and TRBJ1-2; D remains ambiguous. Germline V gene data show CDR1 as MDHEN and CDR2 as SYDVKM. This CDR3 comprises 13 residues. The V end was cut by 3 bases, the J end by 7 bases, with 12 bases between. Written as DNA, the CDR3 is TGTGCCAGCAGTTTGCCGGGGTCGGCTGGCTACACCTTC. It encodes CASSLPGSAGYTF.

The V call is TRBV7-3, the J call TRBJ1-1, with a weak D call TRBD1 (6 bases). CDR1 is SGHTA, CDR2 FQGTGA, per germline. Trimming took 5 bases from V and 3 from J, leaving 16 bases between them. The CDR3 spans 15 residues. The CDR3, as DNA: TGTGCCAGCAGCCCAGGGGACGGCGGTTACACTGAAGCTTTCTTT. Residues: CASSPGDGGYTEAFF.

This clonotype was detected many times. The rearrangement links TRBV7-2 to TRBJ1-4, with TRBD1 identical over 8 bases. This CDR3 is built from 14 residues. J gave up 8 bases and V 2 bases, and 4 bases lay outside the gene matches. Germline CDR1 is SGHTA and CDR2 is FQGNSA. CDR3: CASSLMSGGEKLFF. The CDR3 DNA is TGTGCCAGCAGCTTAATGTCAGGGGGCGAAAAACTGTTTTTT.

The V call is TRBV19, the J call TRBJ1-1, with 7 bases matching TRBD1. This CDR3 has 14 residues. From germline, CDR1 is LNHDA and CDR2 SQIVND (reference sequence). J lost 5 bases, V lost 8 bases, and 11 bases had no gene match. The CDR3, as DNA: TGTGCCAGTGGGAGACAGGGAGGATTAACTGAAGCTTTCTTT. Encoded protein: CASGRQGGLTEAFF.

This clonotype has ten or more counts. This rearrangement joins TRBV5-6 to TRBJ2-2, with TRBD1 identical over 8 bases. In germline, CDR1 is SGHDT, CDR2 YYEEEE. V dropped 0 bases and J dropped 6; count of bases not matched to a gene: 7. This CDR3 spans 16 amino acids. This chain's CDR3 is CASSLEGQGASGELFF. The CDR3 DNA reads as TGTGCCAGCAGCTTGGAGGGCCAGGGGGCATCCGGGGAGCTGTTTTTT.

This clonotype was observed many times. This chain connects TRBV27 to TRBJ2-7; D gene uncertain. Per the germline V gene, CDR1 is MNHEY and CDR2 is SMNVEV (reference sequence). The V gene lost 6 bases and the J gene lost 5 bases, with 11 bases spanning the gap. This CDR3 spans 12 amino acids. The CDR3 sequence is CASRNVGHEQYF. As DNA, the CDR3 is TGTGCCAGCAGGAACGTAGGGCACGAGCAGTACTTC.